A single sample is the source of the 22 T cell receptor beta chains below, sequenced in a study of cytomegalovirus exposure and HLA in healthy donors. Primers for the PCR totalled 60 Vbeta and 13 Jbeta. The table came from immunoSEQ multiplex PCR; TCRdb's copy has only in-frame clones and leaves some out. The sample yields approximately 140,000 clones, approximately 85% seen once. The sequenced sample was PBMCs. The receptors shown here come from a boy aged 5-17 years in good health and CMV-seronegative.

The genes are TRBV30 and TRBJ1-2; D might be TRBD1 (5 bases). There are 12 residues in the CDR3. From germline, CDR1 is GTSNPN and CDR2 SVGIG (reference sequence). Trimming removed 5 bases from V and 8 bases from J, with 15 bases in between. This CDR3 is CAWAQGTWGYTF. The CDR3 bases are TGTGCCTGGGCCCAGGGAACATGGGGCTACACCTTC.

The rearrangement joins TRBV29-1 to TRBJ1-1; D gene uncertain. Germline V gene sequence: CDR1 SQVTM, CDR2 ANQGSEA. CDR3 size: 12 residues. V gave up 4 bases and J gave up 3 bases, with 9 bases separating them. DNA of the CDR3: TGCAGCGTTGCAGTGGAGGACACTGAAGCTTTCTTT. Amino acid sequence: CSVAVEDTEAFF.

V gene TRBV7-2 combines with J gene TRBJ2-7; D is perhaps TRBD1 (6 bases). V was trimmed by 5 bases and J by 3 bases, leaving 17 bases between them. CDR1 and CDR2 from the germline V gene are SGHTA and FQGNSA. The CDR3 has 15 residues. CDR3 DNA sequence: TGTGCCAGCAGCCAAAACAGGGAAGTTATCTACGAGCAGTACTTC. It codes for CASSQNREVIYEQYF.

The chain links TRBV5-1 to TRBJ1-3, with D hard to call. Germline V gene sequence: CDR1 SGHRS, CDR2 YFSETQ. The CDR3 is made up of 15 amino acids. Trimming removed 0 bases at V and 4 bases at J, with 11 bases between. CDR3: CASSLEHTKGNTIYF. For the CDR3, the DNA is TGCGCCAGCAGCTTGGAACATACCAAGGGAAACACCATATATTTT.

This clone appeared a single time. The V call is TRBV30, the J call TRBJ2-7, with 8 bases matching TRBD1. This CDR3 spans 13 amino acids. V gave up 5 bases and J gave up 7 bases; unmatched junction bases: 10. Germline CDR1 and CDR2: GTSNPN and SVGIG (reference sequence). For the CDR3, the DNA is TGTGCCTGGGCAGGGCAGGGGGCTCTAGAGCAGTACTTC. Translating gives CAWAGQGALEQYF.

The V gene is TRBV27, the J gene TRBJ1-2, with D hard to call. The length of the CDR3 is 13 residues. V lost 3 bases and J lost 4, with 9 bases in between. The germline V gene encodes CDR1 MNHEY and CDR2 SMNVEV (reference sequence). CDR3 nucleotide sequence: TGTGCCAGCAGTTTGTCGGGTACCTATGGCTACACCTTC. Translation gives CASSLSGTYGYTF.

This rearrangement joins TRBV27 to TRBJ1-4, with unresolved D. V was clipped by 5 bases and J by 2 bases, with 15 bases between them. Germline-derived CDR1 and CDR2 are MNHEY and SMNVEV (reference sequence). The CDR3 runs 16 residues. CDR3 nucleotide sequence: TGTGCCAGCAGTCCCGGGAGGACGGCGACTAATGAAAAACTGTTTTTT. It yields the protein CASSPGRTATNEKLFF. The full variable domain, in which reference TRBV27 and TRBJ1-4 provide the parts outside the CDR3, is EAQVTQNPRYLITVTGKKLTVTCSQNMNHEYMSWYRQDPGLGLRQIYYSMNVEVTDKGDVPEGYKVSRKEKRNFPLILESPSPNQTSLYFCASSPGRTATNEKLFFGSGTQLSVL.

The CDR3 region has the DNA TGTGCCAGCAGCTGGGGACAGGGTAGTGAAGCTTTCTTT. It yields the protein CASSWGQGSEAFF. V usage is TRBV7-2 and J usage is TRBJ1-1, with 9 bases lining up with TRBD1. Trimming at V came to 4 bases and at J to 7 bases, leaving 4 bases not matched to a gene. The CDR3 contains 13 residues. From germline, CDR1 is SGHTA and CDR2 FQGNSA.

This sequence joins TRBV6-1 and TRBJ2-2, with 8 bases aligning to TRBD2. The germline V gene has CDR1 MNHNS and CDR2 SASEGT. V shed 11 bases, J shed 4 bases, and the junction held 9 bases outside the gene matches. The CDR3 spans 14 residues. In nucleotides, the CDR3 is TGTGCCGGACGTCGGGGGGGAGTCACCGGGGAGCTGTTTTTT. It encodes CAGRRGGVTGELFF.

This sequence joins TRBV2 and TRBJ2-7, with 10 bases aligning to TRBD1. CDR1 SNHLY and CDR2 FYNNEI come from the germline V gene. V gave up 2 bases and J gave up 2 bases; unmatched junction bases: 6. This CDR3 has 16 amino acids. The CDR3 spells CASSERDRGFPYEQYF. CDR3 coding DNA: TGTGCCAGCAGTGAAAGGGACAGGGGTTTTCCCTACGAGCAGTACTTC. The variable domain in full, completed from reference TRBV2 and TRBJ2-7, reads EPEVTQTPSHQVTQMGQEVILRCVPISNHLYFYWYRQILGQKVEFLVSFYNNEISEKSEIFDDQFSVERPDGSNFTLKIRSTKLEDSAMYFCASSERDRGFPYEQYFGPGTRLTVT.

In DNA, the CDR3 is TGTGCCAGCCGCAGGGCTGGGGACGAGCAGTACTTC. Protein sequence: CASRRAGDEQYF. The rearrangement joins TRBV7-2 to TRBJ2-7, with a possible D match to TRBD1 (5 bases). In germline, CDR1 is SGHTA, CDR2 FQGNSA. The CDR3 is 12 residues long. V was pared by 8 bases and J by 5 bases, with 13 bases between. Full variable domain (outside the CDR3, taken from reference TRBV7-2 and TRBJ2-7): GAGVSQSPSNKVTEKGKDVELRCDPISGHTALYWYRQSLGQGLEFLIYFQGNSAPDKSGLPSDRFSAERTGGSVSTLTIQRTQQEDSAVYLCASRRAGDEQYFGPGTRLTVT.

The genes are TRBV7-8 and TRBJ2-3; the match to TRBD2 covers 12 bases. V shed 5 bases and J 0 bases; nucleotides not matched to a gene: 9. The CDR3 is made up of 18 amino acids. Germline loops: CDR1 SGHVS, CDR2 FQNEAQ. This chain's CDR3 is CASSHRLAGALSTDTQYF. CDR3 DNA: TGTGCCAGCAGCCACCGACTAGCGGGGGCACTGAGCACAGATACGCAGTATTTT.

The chain employs TRBV5-6 and TRBJ2-3; 10 bases fit TRBD2. Germline CDR1 SGHDT, CDR2 YYEEEE. J was trimmed by 1 base and V by 4 bases; bases with no gene match: 6. The CDR3 loop spans 16 amino acids. The DNA of the CDR3 is TGTGCCAGCAGCATAAGACTAGCGGGCGGCACAGATACGCAGTATTTT. Its protein is CASSIRLAGGTDTQYF.

The count of this clone is one. The chain is built from TRBV5-1 and TRBJ2-3, with 13 bases fitting TRBD2. V trimming: 0 bases; J trimming: 6 bases; junction bases outside the gene matches: 4. The CDR3 loop spans 16 amino acids. Germline lookup yields CDR1 SGHRS and CDR2 YFSETQ. The CDR3 is CASSLALAGGSDTQYF. The CDR3 nucleotides read TGCGCCAGCAGCTTGGCACTAGCGGGAGGGTCGGATACGCAGTATTTT.

V is TRBV5-6 and J is TRBJ2-6; 9 bases line up with TRBD1. Germline V lookup: CDR1 SGHDT, CDR2 YYEEEE. Trimming cost V 2 bases and J 4 bases; bases outside gene matches: 10. The CDR3 length is 18 residues. The CDR3 protein is CASSFGQGRIGGANVLTF. CDR3 nucleotide sequence: TGTGCCAGCAGCTTCGGACAGGGGAGGATAGGGGGGGCCAACGTCCTGACTTTC. Filled out from reference TRBV5-6 and TRBJ2-6, the complete variable domain reads DAGVTQSPTHLIKTRGQQVTLRCSPKSGHDTVSWYQQALGQGPQFIFQYYEEEERQRGNFPDRFSGHQFPNYSSELNVNALLLGDSALYLCASSFGQGRIGGANVLTFGAGSRLTVL.

The CDR3 coding sequence is TGTGCCAGCAGCTTACGGGACAGCTCCTATGGCTACACCTTC. This codes for CASSLRDSSYGYTF. V gene TRBV7-8 combines with J gene TRBJ1-2; 7 bases map to TRBD1. Germline-derived CDR1 and CDR2 are SGHVS and FQNEAQ. There are 14 residues in the CDR3. The ends lost 2 bases at V and 4 bases at J; junction bases unmatched: 4.

The chain recombines TRBV27 with TRBJ2-7; D not certain. Germline V gene data show CDR1 as MNHEY and CDR2 as SMNVEV (reference sequence). The CDR3 length is 11 residues. V was clipped by 3 bases and J by 6 bases, with 6 bases between them. The CDR3 region is CASSFSGEQYF. The CDR3 DNA follows: TGTGCCAGCAGTTTTAGTGGCGAGCAGTACTTC.

This chain uses TRBV2 with TRBJ2-5; D gene unclear. V lost 7 bases and J 3 bases, leaving 12 bases between the germline ends. This CDR3 has 13 amino acids. Looked up from germline, CDR1 is SNHLY and CDR2 is FYNNEI. CDR3 sequence: CASNGQPKETQYF. The CDR3 nucleotides read TGTGCCAGCAATGGGCAGCCGAAAGAGACCCAGTACTTC.

The V and J genes are TRBV19 and TRBJ1-2; 7 bases agree with TRBD1. This CDR3 is built from 14 residues. Germline CDR1 LNHDA, CDR2 SQIVND (reference sequence). Trimming took 6 bases from V and 3 from J; bases not matched to a gene: 7. Here the CDR3 reads CASSTITGDYGYTF. In nucleotides, the CDR3 is TGTGCCAGTAGCACGATAACAGGGGACTATGGCTACACCTTC. Supplemented by reference TRBV19 and TRBJ1-2, the full variable domain reads DGGITQSPKYLFRKEGQNVTLSCEQNLNHDAMYWYRQDPGQGLRLIYYSQIVNDFQKGDIAEGYSVSREKKESFPLTVTSAQKNPTAFYLCASSTITGDYGYTFGSGTRLTVV.

The rearrangement links TRBV5-1 to TRBJ1-4; TRBD1 is a possible D gene (5 bases). The germline gives CDR1 SGHRS, CDR2 YFSETQ. The CDR3 contains 13 residues. The ends were cut back, 1 base at V and 8 bases at J, with 9 bases in the middle. The CDR3 DNA is TGCGCCAGCAGCTTGCCAGGGCAGGAAAAACTGTTTTTT. Amino acids: CASSLPGQEKLFF.

This clone showed up just once. J is TRBJ2-7 and V is TRBV7-8, with TRBD1 matching 7 bases. CDR1 SGHVS and CDR2 FQNEAQ come from the germline V gene. The ends lost 5 bases at V and 3 bases at J; junction bases unmatched: 7. CDR3 length: 14 residues. The chain's CDR3 is CASSPRDSFYEQYF. The DNA for the CDR3 is TGTGCCAGCAGCCCCCGGGACAGTTTCTACGAGCAGTACTTC.

This sequence joins TRBV9 and TRBJ1-2, with a possible D match to TRBD1 (6 bases). The CDR3 runs 15 residues. Germline CDR1 and CDR2: SGDLS and YYNGEE. V shed 0 bases and J shed 7 bases, with 16 bases lying between them. The CDR3 sequence: CASSVGGQGGGGYTF. The CDR3 DNA follows: TGTGCCAGCAGCGTAGGGGGGCAGGGCGGCGGTGGCTACACCTTC.